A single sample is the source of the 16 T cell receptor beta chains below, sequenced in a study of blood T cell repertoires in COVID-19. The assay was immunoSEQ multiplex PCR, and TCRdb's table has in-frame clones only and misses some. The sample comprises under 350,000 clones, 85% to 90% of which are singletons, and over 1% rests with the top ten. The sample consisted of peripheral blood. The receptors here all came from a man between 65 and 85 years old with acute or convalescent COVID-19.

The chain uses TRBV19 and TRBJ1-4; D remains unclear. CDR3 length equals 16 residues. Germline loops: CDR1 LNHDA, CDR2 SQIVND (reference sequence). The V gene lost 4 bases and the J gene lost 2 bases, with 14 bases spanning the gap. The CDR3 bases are TGTGCCAGTAGTACCAAGTTTCAGAACACTAATGAAAAACTGTTTTTT. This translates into CASSTKFQNTNEKLFF.

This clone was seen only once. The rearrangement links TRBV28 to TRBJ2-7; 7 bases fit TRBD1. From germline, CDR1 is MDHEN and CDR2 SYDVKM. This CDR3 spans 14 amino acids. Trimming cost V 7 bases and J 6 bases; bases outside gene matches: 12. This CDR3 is CASTQGQLGGEQYF. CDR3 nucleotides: TGTGCCAGCACCCAGGGACAGCTAGGTGGCGAGCAGTACTTC.

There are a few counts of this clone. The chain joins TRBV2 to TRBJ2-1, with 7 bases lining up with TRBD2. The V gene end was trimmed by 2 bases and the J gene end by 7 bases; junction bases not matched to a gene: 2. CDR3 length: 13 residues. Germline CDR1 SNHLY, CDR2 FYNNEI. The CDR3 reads CASSELLANEQFF. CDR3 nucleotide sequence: TGTGCCAGCAGTGAACTACTAGCGAATGAGCAGTTCTTC.

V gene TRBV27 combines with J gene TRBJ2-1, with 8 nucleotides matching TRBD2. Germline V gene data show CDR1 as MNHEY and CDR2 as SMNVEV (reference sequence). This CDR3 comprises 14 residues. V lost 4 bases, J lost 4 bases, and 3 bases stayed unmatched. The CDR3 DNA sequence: TGTGCCAGCAGTTCCCCTAGCGGGTACAATGAGCAGTTCTTC. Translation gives CASSSPSGYNEQFF.

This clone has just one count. CDR3 protein: CASSQEGLGLEAFF. The CDR3 region has the DNA TGTGCCAGCAGCCAAGAGGGGCTGGGACTCGAAGCTTTCTTT. The chain employs TRBV3-1 (or the pseudogene TRBV3-2) and TRBJ1-1, with a weak D call TRBD1 (5 bases). CDR1 and CDR2 from the germline V gene are LGHDT and YNNKEL (reference sequence). Trimming took 0 bases from V and 8 from J, leaving 13 bases between them. The CDR3 length is 14 residues.

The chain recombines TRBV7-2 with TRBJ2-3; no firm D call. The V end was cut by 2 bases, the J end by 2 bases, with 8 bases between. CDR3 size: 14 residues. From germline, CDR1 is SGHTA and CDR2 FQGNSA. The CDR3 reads CASSLTWATDTQYF. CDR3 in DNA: TGTGCCAGCAGCTTAACTTGGGCCACAGATACGCAGTATTTT.

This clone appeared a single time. CDR3 coding DNA: TGTGCCAGCAGCTTCGGGGGACAGGGCTACGAGCAGTACTTC. Amino acids: CASSFGGQGYEQYF. The V gene is TRBV7-9, the J gene TRBJ2-7; 9 bases are shared with TRBD1. There are 14 residues in the CDR3. With 3 bases clipped from V and 3 bases from J, the junction kept 3 bases outside the gene matches. Germline CDR1 is SEHNR and CDR2 is FQNEAQ (reference sequence). The variable domain in full, completed from reference TRBV7-9 and TRBJ2-7, reads DTGVSQNPRHKITKRGQNVTFRCDPISEHNRLYWYRQTLGQGPEFLTYFQNEAQLEKSRLLSDRFSAERPKGSFSTLEIQRTEQGDSAMYLCASSFGGQGYEQYFGPGTRLTVT.

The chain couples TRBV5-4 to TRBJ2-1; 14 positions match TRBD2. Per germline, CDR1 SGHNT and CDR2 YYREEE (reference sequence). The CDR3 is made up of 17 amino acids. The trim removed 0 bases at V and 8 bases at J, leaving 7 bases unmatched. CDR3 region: CASSLGGTSGRVYEQFF. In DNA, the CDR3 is TGTGCCAGCAGCTTGGGGGGGACTAGCGGGAGAGTATATGAGCAGTTCTTC.

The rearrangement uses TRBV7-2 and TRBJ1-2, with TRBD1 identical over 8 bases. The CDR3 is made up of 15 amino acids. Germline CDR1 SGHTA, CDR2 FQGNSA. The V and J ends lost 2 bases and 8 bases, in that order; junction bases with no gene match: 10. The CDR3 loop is CASSLPTGDSEGYTF. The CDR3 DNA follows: TGTGCCAGCAGCTTACCGACAGGGGACTCGGAAGGCTACACCTTC.

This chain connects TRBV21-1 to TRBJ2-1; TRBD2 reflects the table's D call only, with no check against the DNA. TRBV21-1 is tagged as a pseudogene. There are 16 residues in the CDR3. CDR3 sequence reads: CASSPRAGTGNNEQFF. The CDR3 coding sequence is TGTGCCAGCAGCCCTCGGGCGGGAACGGGGAACAATGAGCAGTTCTTC.

The CDR3: CASSWWGQEGQYF. Written as DNA, the CDR3 is TGTGCCAGCAGCTGGTGGGGACAGGAAGGGCAGTACTTC. The J gene is TRBJ2-7, the V gene TRBV5-6; 8 nucleotides agree with TRBD1. V lost 3 bases, J lost 9 bases, and 8 bases stayed unmatched. The CDR3 extends over 13 amino acids. The germline gives CDR1 SGHDT, CDR2 YYEEEE.

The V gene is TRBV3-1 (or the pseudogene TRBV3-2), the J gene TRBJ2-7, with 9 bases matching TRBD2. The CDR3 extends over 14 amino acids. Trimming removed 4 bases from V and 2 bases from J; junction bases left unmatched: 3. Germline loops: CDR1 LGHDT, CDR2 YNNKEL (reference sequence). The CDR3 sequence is CASSPLAGTYEQYF. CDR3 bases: TGTGCCAGCAGCCCTCTAGCGGGGACCTACGAGCAGTACTTC.

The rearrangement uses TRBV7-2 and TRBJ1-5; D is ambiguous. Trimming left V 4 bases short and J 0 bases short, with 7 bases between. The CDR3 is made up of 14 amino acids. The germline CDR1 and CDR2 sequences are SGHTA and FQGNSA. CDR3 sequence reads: CASSSTISNQPQHF. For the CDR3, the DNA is TGTGCCAGCAGCTCGACAATTAGCAATCAGCCCCAGCATTTT.

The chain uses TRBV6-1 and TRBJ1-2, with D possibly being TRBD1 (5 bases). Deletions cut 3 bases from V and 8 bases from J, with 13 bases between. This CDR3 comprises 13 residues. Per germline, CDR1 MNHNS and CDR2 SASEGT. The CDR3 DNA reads TGTGCCAGCAGTGATGTGGGGGGTGGCGGCTACACCTTC. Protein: CASSDVGGGGYTF.

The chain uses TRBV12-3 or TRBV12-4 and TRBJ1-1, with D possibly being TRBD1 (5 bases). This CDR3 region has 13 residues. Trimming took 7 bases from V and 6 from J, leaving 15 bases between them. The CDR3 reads CASTWGGISEAFF. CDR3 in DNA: TGTGCCAGCACCTGGGGGGGAATCTCTGAAGCTTTCTTT.

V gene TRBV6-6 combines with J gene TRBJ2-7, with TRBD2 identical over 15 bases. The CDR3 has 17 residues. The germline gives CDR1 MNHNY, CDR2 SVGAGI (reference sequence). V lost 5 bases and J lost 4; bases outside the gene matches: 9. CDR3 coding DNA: TGTGCCAGCAGTCCCCGGACTAGCGGGAGGGCCGGGTACGAGCAGTACTTC. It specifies CASSPRTSGRAGYEQYF.